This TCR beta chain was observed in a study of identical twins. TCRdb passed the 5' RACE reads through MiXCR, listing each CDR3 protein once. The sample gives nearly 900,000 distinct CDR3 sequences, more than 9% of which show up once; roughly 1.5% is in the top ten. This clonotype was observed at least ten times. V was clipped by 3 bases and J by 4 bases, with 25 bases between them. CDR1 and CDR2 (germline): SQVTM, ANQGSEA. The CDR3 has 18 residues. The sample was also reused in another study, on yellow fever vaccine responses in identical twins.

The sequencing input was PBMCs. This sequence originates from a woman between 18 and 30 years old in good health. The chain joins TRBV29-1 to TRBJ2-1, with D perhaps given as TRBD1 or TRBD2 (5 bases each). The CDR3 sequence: CSVEAPGPLLGVYNEQFF. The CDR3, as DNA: TGCAGCGTTGAGGCCCCGGGACCTCTCCTAGGAGTTTACAATGAGCAGTTCTTC.